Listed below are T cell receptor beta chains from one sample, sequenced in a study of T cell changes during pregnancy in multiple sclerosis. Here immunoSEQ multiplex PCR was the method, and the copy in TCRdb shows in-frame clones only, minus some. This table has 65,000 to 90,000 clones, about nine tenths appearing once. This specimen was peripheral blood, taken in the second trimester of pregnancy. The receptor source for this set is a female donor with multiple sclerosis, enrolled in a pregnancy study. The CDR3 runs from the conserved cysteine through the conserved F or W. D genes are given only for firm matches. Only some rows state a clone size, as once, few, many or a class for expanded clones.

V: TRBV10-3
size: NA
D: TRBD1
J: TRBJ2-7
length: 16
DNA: TGTGCCATCAGTGAGTCCGGGACAGGGGTGAGGTACGAGCAGTACTTC
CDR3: CAISESGTGVRYEQYF

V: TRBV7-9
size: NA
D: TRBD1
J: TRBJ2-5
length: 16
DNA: TGTGCCAGCAGCTCTCCCCGACAGGGACCCTTTGCAGCCCAGTACTTC
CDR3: CASSSPRQGPFAAQYF

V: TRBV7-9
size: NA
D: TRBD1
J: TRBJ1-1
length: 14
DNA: TGTGCCAGCAGCCCCCAACAGGGGGGGTCTGAAGCTTTCTTT
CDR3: CASSPQQGGSEAFF

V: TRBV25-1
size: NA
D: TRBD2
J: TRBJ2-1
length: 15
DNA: TGTGCCAGCAGTGCCCGACTAGCGGGAGTGGATGAGCAGTTCTTC
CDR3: CASSARLAGVDEQFF

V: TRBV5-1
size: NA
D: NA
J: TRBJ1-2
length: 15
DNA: TGCGCCAGCAGCTTGGCTGGCGGGCAGAACTATGGCTACACCTTC
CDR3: CASSLAGGQNYGYTF

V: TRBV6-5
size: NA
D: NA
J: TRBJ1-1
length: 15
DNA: TGTGCCAGCAGCCGAACGAACTATGAGAACACTGAAGCTTTCTTT
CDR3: CASSRTNYENTEAFF

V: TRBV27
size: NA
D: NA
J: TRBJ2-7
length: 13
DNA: TGTGCCAGCAGATCTAGCGACTCCTACGAGCAGTACTTC
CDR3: CASRSSDSYEQYF

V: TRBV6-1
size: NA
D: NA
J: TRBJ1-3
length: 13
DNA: TGTGCCATGAGCAGGGATTCTGGAAACACCATATATTTT
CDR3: CAMSRDSGNTIYF

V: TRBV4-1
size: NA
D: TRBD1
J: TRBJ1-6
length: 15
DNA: TGCGCCAGCAGCTCTCCGGGACAGACGAATTCACCCCTCCACTTT
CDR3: CASSSPGQTNSPLHF

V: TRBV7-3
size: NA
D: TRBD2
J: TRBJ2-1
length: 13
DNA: TGTGCCAGCAGCTTACTGACTAGCGATGAGCAGTTCTTC
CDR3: CASSLLTSDEQFF

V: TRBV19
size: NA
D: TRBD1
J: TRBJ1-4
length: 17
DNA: TGTGCCAGTAGTATCTCCGGGACAGGGGGAACTAATGAAAAACTGTTTTTT
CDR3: CASSISGTGGTNEKLFF

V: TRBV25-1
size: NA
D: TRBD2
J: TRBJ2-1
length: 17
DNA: TGTGCCAGCAGTGAACCGACTAGCGGGAGAAGGCTCAATGAGCAGTTCTTC
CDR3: CASSEPTSGRRLNEQFF

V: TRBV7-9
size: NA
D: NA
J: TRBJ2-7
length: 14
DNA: TGTGCCAGCAGCAAAGCCCTCACCTACTACGAGCAGTACTTC
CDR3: CASSKALTYYEQYF

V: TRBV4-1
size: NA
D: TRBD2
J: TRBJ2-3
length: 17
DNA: TGCGCCAGCAGCCCCCTGCTAGCGGGAGTCGGGACAGATACGCAGTATTTT
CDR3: CASSPLLAGVGTDTQYF

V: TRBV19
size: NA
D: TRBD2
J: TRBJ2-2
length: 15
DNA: TGTGCCAGTAGTATACTAGCGGGGGGAACCGGGGAGCTGTTTTTT
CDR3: CASSILAGGTGELFF

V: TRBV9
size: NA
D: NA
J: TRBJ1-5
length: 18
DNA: TGTGCCAGCAGCGCCCCTGGAGGGGCCAAAACTAGCAATCAGCCCCAGCATTTT
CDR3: CASSAPGGAKTSNQPQHF

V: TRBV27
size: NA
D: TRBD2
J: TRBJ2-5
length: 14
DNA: TGTGCCAGCAGTTGGGCTAGCGGGGGGGAGACCCAGTACTTC
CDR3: CASSWASGGETQYF

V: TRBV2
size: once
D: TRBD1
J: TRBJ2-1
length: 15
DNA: TGTGCCAGCAGCTCGGACAGGGAGATATACAATGAGCAGTTCTTC
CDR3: CASSSDREIYNEQFF

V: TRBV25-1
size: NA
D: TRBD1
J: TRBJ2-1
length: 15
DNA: TGTGCCAGCAGTGAAGCCAGGGGGTCCCACAATGAGCAGTTCTTC
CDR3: CASSEARGSHNEQFF

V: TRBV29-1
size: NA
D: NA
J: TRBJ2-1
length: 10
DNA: TGCAGCGCCGTCGGTAATGAGCAGTTCTTC
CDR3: CSAVGNEQFF

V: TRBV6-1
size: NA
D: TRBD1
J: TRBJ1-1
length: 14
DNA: TGTGCCAGCAGTGACGGACAGGAGAACACTGAAGCTTTCTTT
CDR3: CASSDGQENTEAFF

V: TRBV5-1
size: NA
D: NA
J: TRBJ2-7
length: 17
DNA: TGCGCCAGCACCGGTCCTTTAGGGGCCGGTGAAACCTACGAGCAGTACTTC
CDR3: CASTGPLGAGETYEQYF

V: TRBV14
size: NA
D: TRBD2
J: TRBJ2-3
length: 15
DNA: TGTGCCAGCAGCCTTAGCGGGGGGTATGACGATACGCAGTATTTT
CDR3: CASSLSGGYDDTQYF

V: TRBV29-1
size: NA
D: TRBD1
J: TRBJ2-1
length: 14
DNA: TGCAGCGTTGTAGCCAGGGGGCTCGAAACTGAGCAGTTCTTC
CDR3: CSVVARGLETEQFF

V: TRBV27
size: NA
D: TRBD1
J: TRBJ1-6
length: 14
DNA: TGTGCCAGCAGTTTCGAGGGGGCGCGTTCACCCCTCCACTTT
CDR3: CASSFEGARSPLHF

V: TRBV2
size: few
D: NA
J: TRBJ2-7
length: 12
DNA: TGTGCCAGCAGTGAATCCACCTACGAGCAGTACTTC
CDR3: CASSESTYEQYF

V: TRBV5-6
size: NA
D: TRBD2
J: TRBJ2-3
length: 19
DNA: TGTGCCAGCAGCTTGGGACTAGCGGGGGACCTCCTCACGAAAGATACGCAGTATTTT
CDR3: CASSLGLAGDLLTKDTQYF

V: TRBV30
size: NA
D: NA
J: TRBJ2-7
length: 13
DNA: TGTGCCTGGAGGCGGGACAGCTCCTACGAGCAGTACTTC
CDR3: CAWRRDSSYEQYF

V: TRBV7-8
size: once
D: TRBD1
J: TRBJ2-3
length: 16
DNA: TGTGCCAGCAGCAAACAGGGGGAAATTCACACAGATACGCAGTATTTT
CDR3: CASSKQGEIHTDTQYF

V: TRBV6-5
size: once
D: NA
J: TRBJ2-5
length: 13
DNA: TGTGCCAGCAGTCCCAGGGGTTACGAGACCCAGTACTTC
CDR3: CASSPRGYETQYF

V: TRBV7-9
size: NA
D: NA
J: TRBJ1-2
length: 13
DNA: TGTGCCAGCAGCTCCTCAGGGGAATCTGGCTACACCTTC
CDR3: CASSSSGESGYTF